These 15 T cell receptor beta chains came from one sample sequenced in a study of cytomegalovirus exposure and HLA in healthy donors. The PCR used 60 Vbeta and 13 Jbeta primers. Only in-frame clones appear in the TCRdb table, and some are missing; sequencing was by immunoSEQ multiplex PCR. The sample lists hundreds of thousands of clones; roughly 89% were seen once. Sample: PBMCs. These receptors originate from a woman aged 18-29 years in good health and CMV-seronegative.

The chain employs TRBV19 and TRBJ1-5; TRBD1 is a possible D gene (5 bases). Trimming cost V 5 bases and J 4 bases, with 9 bases left between them. The CDR3 has 13 residues. Germline V gene sequence: CDR1 LNHDA, CDR2 SQIVND (reference sequence). The CDR3 sequence is CASSDSSNQPQHF. The CDR3 bases are TGTGCCAGTAGTGACAGTTCTAATCAGCCCCAGCATTTT.

The chain recombines TRBV10-3 with TRBJ1-5; possible D gene TRBD1, 5 bases. CDR3 length: 13 residues. The V gene's germline CDR1 is ENHRY and CDR2 SYGVKD. Trimming pared 6 bases from V and 4 bases from J, leaving 10 bases between. This CDR3 reads CAIREDRNQPQHF. CDR3 nucleotide sequence: TGTGCCATCAGAGAAGACAGAAATCAGCCCCAGCATTTT.

The V gene is TRBV7-8, the J gene TRBJ1-3; tentatively, D is TRBD1 (6 bases). V lost 4 bases and J 8 bases, leaving 15 bases between the germline ends. CDR3 length: 14 amino acids. Looked up from germline, CDR1 is SGHVS and CDR2 is FQNEAQ. DNA for the CDR3: TGTGCCAGCAGCTCCGGACTAGGGGGATACACCATATATTTT. Translation gives CASSSGLGGYTIYF. The full variable domain, with the rest looked up from reference TRBV7-8 and TRBJ1-3, is GAGVSQSPRYKVAKRGQDVALRCDPISGHVSLFWYQQALGQGPEFLTYFQNEAQLDKSGLPSDRFFAERPEGSVSTLKIQRTQQEDSAVYLCASSSGLGGYTIYFGEGSWLTVV.

This chain joins TRBV27 and TRBJ2-5, with D perhaps TRBD1 (6 bases). The CDR3 is 14 amino acids. Germline V CDR1 and CDR2: MNHEY, SMNVEV (reference sequence). V lost 6 bases, J lost 7 bases, and 18 bases lay in between. CDR3 bases: TGTGCCAGCAGCCTTAAGGGGGAAAAAGTGACCCAGTACTTC. Protein: CASSLKGEKVTQYF.

This sequence joins TRBV10-3 and TRBJ1-2; D is possibly TRBD1 (5 bases). The length of the CDR3 is 11 residues. Trimming shortened V by 6 bases and J by 3 bases, and 5 bases separated the two germline ends. Per the germline V gene, CDR1 is ENHRY and CDR2 is SYGVKD. The CDR3 loop reads CAIRTDYGYTF. As DNA, the CDR3 is TGTGCCATCAGGACAGACTATGGCTACACCTTC.

V is TRBV27 and J is TRBJ2-3; D is undetermined. Trimming took 5 bases from V and 2 from J, leaving 8 bases between them. The CDR3 is 13 amino acids. In germline, CDR1 is MNHEY, CDR2 SMNVEV (reference sequence). CDR3 amino acids: CASSKSATDTQYF. The CDR3 DNA follows: TGTGCCAGCAGTAAGAGCGCCACAGATACGCAGTATTTT.

The chain employs TRBV4-2 and TRBJ2-1; D perhaps matches TRBD2 (5 bases). The CDR3 is made up of 14 amino acids. Germline CDR1 and CDR2: LGHNA and YNFKEQ. The V and J ends lost 1 base and 5 bases respectively, with 9 bases between them. CDR3 sequence (DNA): TGTGCCAGCAGCCAAGTAACCGGGAACAATGAGCAGTTCTTC. Amino acid sequence: CASSQVTGNNEQFF.

The chain recombines TRBV7-9 with TRBJ1-2, with D possibly matching TRBD1 (6 bases). The CDR3 consists of 19 residues. From germline, CDR1 is SEHNR and CDR2 FQNEAQ (reference sequence). V lost 3 bases to trimming and J lost 1 base, with 24 bases between them. The CDR3 here is CASSFPGQGPINLNYGYTF. CDR3 DNA sequence: TGTGCCAGCAGCTTTCCGGGACAAGGGCCCATAAACCTTAACTATGGCTACACCTTC.

The V gene is TRBV28, the J gene TRBJ1-5; 7 nucleotides align to TRBD1. The CDR3 covers 16 residues. V lost 4 bases to trimming and J lost 2 bases; unmatched junction nucleotides: 8. In germline, CDR1 is MDHEN, CDR2 SYDVKM. This CDR3 is CASSSPTGEGNQPQHF. CDR3 DNA: TGTGCCAGCAGTTCCCCAACAGGGGAAGGCAATCAGCCCCAGCATTTT.

A single count supports this clone. The chain recombines TRBV7-9 with TRBJ2-6; TRBD2 matches at 7 bases. Trimming at V came to 1 base and at J to 3 bases, leaving 3 bases not matched to a gene. The CDR3 extends over 16 amino acids. Germline values: CDR1 SEHNR, CDR2 FQNEAQ (reference sequence). The DNA of the CDR3 is TGTGCCAGCAGCTTAGGCCGGGGGGTTGGGGCCAACGTCCTGACTTTC. This codes for CASSLGRGVGANVLTF.

The chain recombines TRBV5-6 with TRBJ2-2; 7 bases align to TRBD2. V trimming: 0 bases; J trimming: 2 bases; junction bases outside the gene matches: 4. There are 16 residues in the CDR3. CDR1 SGHDT and CDR2 YYEEEE come from the germline V gene. CDR3 in amino acids: CASSLAASGNTGELFF. The CDR3 bases are TGTGCCAGCAGCTTGGCGGCTAGCGGAAACACCGGGGAGCTGTTTTTT.

This rearrangement joins TRBV6-6 to TRBJ2-1; weak D call: TRBD1 (8 bases). Germline V gives CDR1 MNHNY, CDR2 SVGAGI (reference sequence). V lost 0 bases to trimming and J lost 9 bases, with 18 bases between them. The CDR3 covers 16 residues. The CDR3 reads CASSYSIQQGGVEQFF. Here the CDR3 DNA reads TGTGCCAGCAGTTACTCGATACAACAGGGGGGGGTTGAGCAGTTCTTC.

The chain couples TRBV2 to TRBJ1-2; maybe TRBD1 (6 bases). CDR1 and CDR2 from the germline V gene are SNHLY and FYNNEI. The germline V and J ends were trimmed by 6 bases and 3 bases, with 11 bases remaining between them. The CDR3 spans 13 residues. CDR3 in DNA: TGTGCCAGCAGAGTCCAGGGGTACTATGGCTACACCTTC. The encoded protein is CASRVQGYYGYTF.

This CDR3 is CASSLGQEPNQPQHF. CDR3 nucleotide sequence: TGTGCCAGCAGTTTGGGACAGGAGCCTAATCAGCCCCAGCATTTT. V usage is TRBV2 and J usage is TRBJ1-5, with 8 bases aligning to TRBD1. The CDR3 runs to 15 residues. J was trimmed by 4 bases and V by 5 bases; bases with no gene match: 7. The germline gives CDR1 SNHLY, CDR2 FYNNEI.

The V call is TRBV9, the J call TRBJ1-2; D is uncertain. The germline CDR1 and CDR2 sequences are SGDLS and YYNGEE. The V end was cut by 3 bases, the J end by 2 bases, with 5 bases between. The CDR3 covers 12 residues. The CDR3 sequence is CASSAVNYGYTF. In DNA form, the CDR3 reads TGTGCCAGCAGCGCTGTGAACTATGGCTACACCTTC. Full variable domain (missing parts from reference TRBV9 and TRBJ1-2): DSGVTQTPKHLITATGQRVTLRCSPRSGDLSVYWYQQSLDQGLQFLIQYYNGEERAKGNILERFSAQQFPDLHSELNLSSLELGDSALYFCASSAVNYGYTFGSGTRLTVV.